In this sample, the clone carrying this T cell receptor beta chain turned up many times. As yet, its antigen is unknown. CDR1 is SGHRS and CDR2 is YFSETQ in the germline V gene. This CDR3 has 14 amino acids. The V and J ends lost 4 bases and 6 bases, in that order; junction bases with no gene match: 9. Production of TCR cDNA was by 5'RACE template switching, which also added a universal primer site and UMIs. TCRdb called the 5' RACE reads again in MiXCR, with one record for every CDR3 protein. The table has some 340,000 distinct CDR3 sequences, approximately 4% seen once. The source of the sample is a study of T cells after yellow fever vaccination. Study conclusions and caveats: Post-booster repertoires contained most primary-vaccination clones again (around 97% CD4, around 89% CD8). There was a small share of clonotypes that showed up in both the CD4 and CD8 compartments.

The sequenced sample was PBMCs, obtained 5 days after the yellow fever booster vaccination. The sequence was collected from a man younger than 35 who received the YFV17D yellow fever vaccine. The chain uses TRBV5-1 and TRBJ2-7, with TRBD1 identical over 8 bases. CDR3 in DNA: TGCGCCAGCAGCCTAGGCCCCACAGGGGGCGAGCAGTACTTC. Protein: CASSLGPTGGEQYF.